This T cell receptor (beta chain) was retrieved from a study of cytomegalovirus exposure and HLA in healthy donors. The method was immunoSEQ multiplex PCR; TCRdb's version includes in-frame clones alone and lacks a portion of them. Here the sample spans 140,000 to 150,000 clones, about nine tenths being singletons. Between the trimmed V and J ends, which lost 0 bases and 1 base, there was a span of 9 bases. The CDR3 extends over 15 amino acids. In germline, CDR1 is SEHNR, CDR2 FQNEAQ (reference sequence). Sample: PBMCs. The V and J genes are TRBV7-9 and TRBJ1-1; D possibly corresponds to TRBD1 (5 bases). The TCR originated in a man between 18 and 35 years old in good health and CMV-seronegative. The CDR3 reads CASSLAGLGNTEAFF. In DNA, the CDR3 is TGTGCCAGCAGCTTAGCGGGGCTGGGGAACACTGAAGCTTTCTTT. The complete variable domain, with remaining parts taken from reference TRBV7-9 and TRBJ1-1, reads DTGVSQNPRHKITKRGQNVTFRCDPISEHNRLYWYRQTLGQGPEFLTYFQNEAQLEKSRLLSDRFSAERPKGSFSTLEIQRTEQGDSAMYLCASSLAGLGNTEAFFGQGTRLTVV.